The 17 T cell receptor beta chains below were found in one sample sequenced in a study of vaccination effects on CD4 cells after COVID-19. Clones were sequenced by immunoSEQ multiplex PCR, and TCRdb holds only the in-frame ones, with some missing. Among under 50,000 clones listed, approximately 65% were seen once. Antigen specificity for these receptors is unknown. Scientists isolated CD4+ T cells after a roughly ten-day culture period ended. The specimen was CD4+ T cells from PBMCs cultured without peptide, collected before COVID-19 vaccination. Receptors were obtained from a human donor who received a COVID-19 vaccine.

The J gene is TRBJ1-6, the V gene TRBV30; TRBD1 is a possible D gene (6 bases). V lost 0 bases, J lost 10 bases, and 22 bases lay in between. The length of the CDR3 is 17 residues. Germline V gene lookup returns CDR1 GTSNPN and CDR2 SVGIG (reference sequence). CDR3 protein: CAWSVSETGVSKSPLHF. Written as DNA, the CDR3 is TGTGCCTGGAGTGTAAGCGAGACAGGAGTCAGCAAATCACCCCTCCACTTT. Together with reference TRBV30 and TRBJ1-6, the CDR3 gives the full variable domain: SQTIHQWPATLVQPVGSPLSLECTVEGTSNPNLYWYRQAAGRGLQLLFYSVGIGQISSEVPQNLSASRPQDRQFILSSKKLLLSDSGFYLCAWSVSETGVSKSPLHFGNGTRLTVT.

CDR3 in DNA: TGTGCCAGCAGCTTACTGGTCCGAGTCGATGAGCAGTTCTTC. Encoded protein: CASSLLVRVDEQFF. The V gene is TRBV5-5, the J gene TRBJ2-1; D is ambiguous. The length of the CDR3 is 14 residues. Trimming took 2 bases from V and 8 from J, leaving 14 bases between them. CDR1 is SGHKS and CDR2 is YYEKEE in the germline V gene (reference sequence). Drawing the rest from reference TRBV5-5 and TRBJ2-1, the complete variable domain is DAGVTQSPTHLIKTRGQQVTLRCSPISGHKSVSWYQQVLGQGPQFIFQYYEKEERGRGNFPDRFSARQFPNYSSELNVNALLLGDSALYLCASSLLVRVDEQFFGPGTRLTVL.

The chain links TRBV2 to TRBJ1-5; D gene uncertain. V was shortened by 4 bases and J by 6 bases, with 7 bases between the two germline ends. The CDR3 is made up of 12 amino acids. The V gene's germline CDR1 is SNHLY and CDR2 FYNNEI. Written as DNA, the CDR3 is TGTGCCAGCAGTGGGGAGGCTCAGCCCCAGCATTTT. Its protein product is CASSGEAQPQHF.

The chain is built from TRBV7-8 and TRBJ2-1; D possibly matches TRBD1 or TRBD2 (5 bases each). The V end was cut by 3 bases, the J end by 6 bases, with 15 bases between. The CDR3 has 15 residues. Germline assignment: CDR1 SGHVS and CDR2 FQNEAQ. The CDR3 reads CASSLGEPGPNEQFF. The CDR3 DNA reads TGTGCCAGCAGCTTGGGGGAACCGGGCCCCAATGAGCAGTTCTTC.

This clone has just a few counts. V and J are TRBV7-9 and TRBJ2-5; no clear D. Trimming stripped 1 base from V and 4 bases from J, with 10 bases between. The CDR3 runs to 14 residues. Looked up from germline, CDR1 is SEHNR and CDR2 is FQNEAQ (reference sequence). CDR3 sequence (DNA): TGTGCCAGCAGCTTAGGGACGTCGGGAGAGACCCAGTACTTC. Protein product: CASSLGTSGETQYF.

The chain uses TRBV11-2 and TRBJ2-1, with 13 bases lining up with TRBD2. V trimming: 3 bases; J trimming: 6 bases; junction bases outside the gene matches: 5. Germline V CDR1 and CDR2: SGHAT, FQNNGV. The CDR3 covers 16 residues. The CDR3 DNA reads TGTGCCAGCAGCTTTACTAGCGGGGGGGCTAGCAATGAGCAGTTCTTC. Its protein product is CASSFTSGGASNEQFF.

The gene calls are TRBV25-1 and TRBJ1-2; 7 positions agree with TRBD1. With 4 bases clipped from V and 4 bases from J, the junction kept 6 bases outside the gene matches. The CDR3 is 14 amino acids. Germline V lookup: CDR1 MGHDK, CDR2 SYGVNS. This CDR3 is CASSGQGMGYGYTF. The CDR3 nucleotides are TGTGCCAGCAGTGGACAGGGTATGGGCTATGGCTACACCTTC.

The chain recombines TRBV10-2 with TRBJ1-6; no definite D call. With 5 bases removed from V and 7 bases from J, the gap between germline ends came to 12 bases. This CDR3 has 14 residues. Germline values: CDR1 WSHSY, CDR2 SAAADI. CDR3 in amino acids: CASSHRGENSPLHF. In DNA form, the CDR3 reads TGCGCCAGCAGTCATCGAGGAGAAAATTCACCCCTCCACTTT.

J is TRBJ2-5 and V is TRBV9, with 14 bases fitting TRBD2. Germline lookup yields CDR1 SGDLS and CDR2 YYNGEE. The CDR3 has 16 residues. Losses at the gene ends were 4 bases for V and 5 bases for J; bases not matched to a gene: 7. CDR3 residues: CASSPQTSGGAETQYF. CDR3 DNA: TGTGCCAGCAGCCCTCAGACTAGCGGGGGGGCGGAGACCCAGTACTTC.

The chain is built from TRBV5-4 and TRBJ1-2; no clear D gene. With 2 bases removed from V and 8 bases from J, the gap between germline ends came to 19 bases. Germline CDR1 reads SGHNT; CDR2 reads YYREEE (reference sequence). CDR3 size: 15 residues. In DNA form, the CDR3 reads TGTGCCAGCAGCTTATTGGTAGCGGCATCCGGCGGCTACACCTTC. It specifies CASSLLVAASGGYTF.

In this sample, this clone turned up a few times. V is TRBV5-1 and J is TRBJ2-7; 14 bases agree with TRBD2. CDR1 SGHRS and CDR2 YFSETQ come from the germline V gene. The CDR3 extends over 17 amino acids. Trimming took 4 bases from V and 5 from J; bases not matched to a gene: 11. The CDR3 region is CASSPGTSGSFYHEQYF. The CDR3 nucleotides read TGCGCCAGCAGCCCTGGGACTAGCGGGAGTTTCTACCACGAGCAGTACTTC.

CDR3 loop: CASRGAGNSGANVLTF. The CDR3, as DNA: TGTGCCAGCAGGGGAGCGGGGAACTCTGGGGCCAACGTCCTGACTTTC. This chain connects TRBV5-8 to TRBJ2-6, with TRBD2 matching 7 bases. The length of the CDR3 is 16 residues. The V gene's germline CDR1 is SGHTS and CDR2 YDEGEE. The V segment lost 5 bases and the J segment 0 bases; nucleotides outside the gene matches: 5.

The genes are TRBV20-1 and TRBJ2-1, with a weak D call TRBD1 (6 bases). Germline loops: CDR1 DFQATT, CDR2 SNEGSKA (reference sequence). V was trimmed by 6 bases and J by 10 bases, leaving 13 bases between them. The CDR3 contains 11 residues. The CDR3 nucleotides are TGCAGTGCACCGACAGGCCGAGAGCAGTTCTTC. Translation: CSAPTGREQFF.

The rearrangement uses TRBV28 and TRBJ2-5; D unresolved. With 1 base removed from V and 5 bases from J, the gap between germline ends came to 11 bases. The CDR3 is 14 residues long. Germline V gene lookup returns CDR1 MDHEN and CDR2 SYDVKM. CDR3 DNA sequence: TGTGCCAGCAGTTTATCGGCCGGTTGGGAGACCCAGTACTTC. This encodes CASSLSAGWETQYF.

This clone showed up just a few times. V usage is TRBV2 and J usage is TRBJ1-2; D might be TRBD1 (6 bases). This CDR3 contains 15 residues. From germline, CDR1 is SNHLY and CDR2 FYNNEI. The V and J ends lost 3 bases and 2 bases respectively, with 13 bases between them. The CDR3 loop reads CASSDDTGSNYGYTF. The DNA of the CDR3 is TGTGCCAGCAGTGATGACACAGGGAGCAACTATGGCTACACCTTC. The complete variable domain, with remaining parts taken from reference TRBV2 and TRBJ1-2, reads EPEVTQTPSHQVTQMGQEVILRCVPISNHLYFYWYRQILGQKVEFLVSFYNNEISEKSEIFDDQFSVERPDGSNFTLKIRSTKLEDSAMYFCASSDDTGSNYGYTFGSGTRLTVV.

This chain joins TRBV19 and TRBJ1-2; D remains unclear. The CDR3 length is 11 residues. The germline gives CDR1 LNHDA, CDR2 SQIVND (reference sequence). The germline V and J ends were trimmed by 7 bases and 4 bases, with 7 bases remaining between them. DNA of the CDR3: TGTGCCAGTACCATAGGCTATGGCTACACCTTC. Translating gives CASTIGYGYTF.

The chain has TRBV6-5 and TRBJ2-7; TRBD1 matches 7 bases. CDR3 size: 14 residues. V shed 5 bases and J 2 bases; nucleotides not matched to a gene: 6. Germline V gene data show CDR1 as MNHEY and CDR2 as SVGAGI. CDR3 nucleotide sequence: TGTGCCAGCAGTCCGACAGGGTGGACCTACGAGCAGTACTTC. This sequence encodes CASSPTGWTYEQYF.